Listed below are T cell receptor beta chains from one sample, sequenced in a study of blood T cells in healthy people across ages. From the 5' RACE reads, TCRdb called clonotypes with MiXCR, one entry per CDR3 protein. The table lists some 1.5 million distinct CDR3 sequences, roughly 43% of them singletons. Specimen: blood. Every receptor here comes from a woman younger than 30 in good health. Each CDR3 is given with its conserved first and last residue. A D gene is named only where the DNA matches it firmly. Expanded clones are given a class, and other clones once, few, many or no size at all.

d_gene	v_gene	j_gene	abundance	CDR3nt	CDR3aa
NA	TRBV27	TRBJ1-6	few	TGTGCCAGCACCACCTCGGATTCACCCCTCCACTTT	CASTTSDSPLHF
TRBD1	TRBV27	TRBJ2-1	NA	TGTGCCAGCAGTCCCCGGGACAGGGGGCGTAACAATGAGCAGTTCTTC	CASSPRDRGRNNEQFF
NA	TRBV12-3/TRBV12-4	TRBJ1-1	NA	TGTGCCAGCAGCCCCCGGGGACTTAGGGCCCTGAACACTGAAGCTTTCTTT	CASSPRGLRALNTEAFF
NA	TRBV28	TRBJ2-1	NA	TGTGCCAGCAGTTACCAGCGTGGTCCCCTCAATGAGCAGTTCTTC	CASSYQRGPLNEQFF
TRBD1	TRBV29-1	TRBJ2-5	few	TGCAGCGTTGAAACGTCCGGACAGGGGCCTAGTGAGACCCAGTACTTC	CSVETSGQGPSETQYF
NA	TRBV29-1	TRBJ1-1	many	TGCAGCGTCGGGGGATCGTGGGTCACTGAAGCTTTCTTT	CSVGGSWVTEAFF
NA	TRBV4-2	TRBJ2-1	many	TGTGCCAGCAGCCAAGATGTGGGACTTTACCTCAATGAGCAGTTCTTC	CASSQDVGLYLNEQFF
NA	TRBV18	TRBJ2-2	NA	TGTGCCAGCTCACCACCTTCAAGTGCAACCGGGGAGCTGTTTTTT	CASSPPSSATGELFF
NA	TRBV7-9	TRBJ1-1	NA	TGTACCAGCAGCACCGGGAGGGACACTGAAGCTTTCTTT	CTSSTGRDTEAFF
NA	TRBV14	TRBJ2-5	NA	TGTGCCAGCAGCCAATGGTCCGGGATCCAAGAGACCCAGTACTTC	CASSQWSGIQETQYF
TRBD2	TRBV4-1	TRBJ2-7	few	TGCGCCAGCAGCCAATCGGAGGGACTAGGCCTCTACGAGCAGTACTTC	CASSQSEGLGLYEQYF
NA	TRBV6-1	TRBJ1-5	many	TGTGCCAGCAGTGAAGGGGGCGGCAATCAGCCCCAGCATTTT	CASSEGGGNQPQHF
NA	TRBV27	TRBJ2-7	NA	TGTGTCAGCAGCCCCCCGACAGGCTACGAGCAGTACTTC	CVSSPPTGYEQYF
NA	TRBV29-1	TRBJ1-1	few	TGCAGCGTTGAATACGACGAAGCTTTCTTT	CSVEYDEAFF
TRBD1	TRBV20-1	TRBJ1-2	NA	TGCAGTGCTACTAACAGGGGGCCTGGCTACACCTTC	CSATNRGPGYTF
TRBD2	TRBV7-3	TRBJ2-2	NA	TGTGCCAGCAGATCTGGTCTAGCGGGGAACACCGGGGAGCTGTTTTTT	CASRSGLAGNTGELFF
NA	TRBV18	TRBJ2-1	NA	TGTGCCAGCTCACCGTTATTAGCAAGGGGGGATCGGTACAATGAGCAGTTCTTC	CASSPLLARGDRYNEQFF
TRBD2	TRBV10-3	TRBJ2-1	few	TGTGCCATCGCACTAGCGGGAGTTAATGAGCAGTTCTTC	CAIALAGVNEQFF
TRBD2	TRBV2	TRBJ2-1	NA	TGTGCCAGCAGTGGGGTGAATAGCGGGTACAATGAGCAGTTCTTC	CASSGVNSGYNEQFF
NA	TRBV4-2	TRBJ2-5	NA	TGTGCCAGCAGCCAAGAGCCAGGACAAGAGACCCAGTACTTC	CASSQEPGQETQYF
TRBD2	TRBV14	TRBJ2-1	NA	TGTGCCAGCAGCCAAGATCGAAGAGCGGGGGGTGATGAGCAGTTCTTC	CASSQDRRAGGDEQFF
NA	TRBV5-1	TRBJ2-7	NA	TGCGCCAGCAGCTTGGAAGGGGGTTGGAGGTTCGAGCAGTACTTC	CASSLEGGWRFEQYF
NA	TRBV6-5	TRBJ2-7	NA	TGTGCCAGCAATAATGGGCGCGAGCAGTACTTC	CASNNGREQYF
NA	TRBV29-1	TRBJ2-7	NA	TGCAGCGTTGAAGGCGGCAGCGTAAGCTCCTACGAGCAGTACTTC	CSVEGGSVSSYEQYF
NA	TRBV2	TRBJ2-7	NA	TGTGCCAGCATTGCCGCGGTGGAGAGTGAGCAGTACTTC	CASIAAVESEQYF
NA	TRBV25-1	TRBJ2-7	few	TGTGCCAGCAGTACCCATGTGTACGGCAGCTCCTACGAGCAGTACTTC	CASSTHVYGSSYEQYF
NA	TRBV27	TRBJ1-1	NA	TGTGCCAGCAAGCACCAGCCTCTGTTCACTGAAGCTTTCTTT	CASKHQPLFTEAFF
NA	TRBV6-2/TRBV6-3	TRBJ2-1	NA	TGTGCCAGCAGTTACTCCCTAGCGTTCTACAATGAGCAGTTCTTC	CASSYSLAFYNEQFF
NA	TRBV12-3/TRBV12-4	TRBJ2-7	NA	TGTGCCAGCAGTGTAGTAGGGCTTTCCTACGAGCAGTACTTC	CASSVVGLSYEQYF
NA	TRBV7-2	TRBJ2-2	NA	TGTGCCAGCAGCTTCCCTCGCAGGTTAAAGGCCGCCGGGGAGCTGTTTTTT	CASSFPRRLKAAGELFF
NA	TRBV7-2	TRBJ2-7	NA	TGTGCCAGCAGCAAGGACAGACCCCCCTACGAGCAGTACTTC	CASSKDRPPYEQYF
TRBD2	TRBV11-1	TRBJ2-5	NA	TGTGCCAGCAGACAATCTAGCGGGAGGACCCAAGAGACCCAGTACTTC	CASRQSSGRTQETQYF
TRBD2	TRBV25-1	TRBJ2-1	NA	TGTGTCAGCAGTGAAGGGACTAGCGGGATATTCAATGAGCAGTTCTTC	CVSSEGTSGIFNEQFF
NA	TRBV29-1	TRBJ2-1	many	TGCAGCGTTGGATTCTCTTACAATGAGCAGTTCTTC	CSVGFSYNEQFF
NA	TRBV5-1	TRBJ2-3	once	TGCGCCAGCAGCGTAAATCGGCGCGATACGCAGTATTTT	CASSVNRRDTQYF
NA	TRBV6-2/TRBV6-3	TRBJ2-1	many	TGTGCCAGCCGAAAATCGCCCGGCGACAATGAGCAGTTCTTC	CASRKSPGDNEQFF
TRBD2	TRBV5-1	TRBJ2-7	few	TGCGCCAGCAGCTTGTTAGCGGGGGACCTCTACGAGCAGTACTTC	CASSLLAGDLYEQYF
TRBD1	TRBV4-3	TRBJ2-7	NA	TGCGCCAGCAGCCAAGGCGGGACAGGGGTCTACAATGAGCAGTACTTC	CASSQGGTGVYNEQYF
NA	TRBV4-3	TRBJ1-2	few	TGCGCCAGCAGCCAAGAGAGGGGAGCGGGCTACACCTTC	CASSQERGAGYTF
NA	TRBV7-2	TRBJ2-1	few	TGTGCCAGCAGCCCGGACTTTAGCTCCTACAATGAGCAGTTCTTC	CASSPDFSSYNEQFF
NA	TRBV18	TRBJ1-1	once	TGTGCCAGCTCACTAGGACGGGGTGAGAACACTGAAGCTTTCTTT	CASSLGRGENTEAFF
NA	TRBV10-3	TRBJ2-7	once	TGTGCCATCAGTGAAACAGAGCTCATTTTCAATGAGCAGTACTTC	CAISETELIFNEQYF
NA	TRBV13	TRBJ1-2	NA	TGTGCCAGCAGCTTAGGTGTAGGACGGTATGGCTACACCTTC	CASSLGVGRYGYTF
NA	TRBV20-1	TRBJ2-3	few	TGCAGTGCGGCAGGGTATTCCCTCAGGGATACGCAGTATTTT	CSAAGYSLRDTQYF
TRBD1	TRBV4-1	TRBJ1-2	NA	TGCGCCAGCAGCCAAGACCCCGTACAGGGGGCCTACGGCTACACCTTC	CASSQDPVQGAYGYTF
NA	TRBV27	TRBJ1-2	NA	TGTGCCAGCAGCCTTACCCCCAGGGGCGCGCATGGCTACACCTTC	CASSLTPRGAHGYTF
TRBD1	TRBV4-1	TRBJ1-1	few	TGCGCCAGCAGCACTCCCTGGGACAGGGGGCAGAACACTGAAGCTTTCTTT	CASSTPWDRGQNTEAFF
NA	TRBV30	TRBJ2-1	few	TGTGCCTGGAACCCGGGACTTACCTACAATGAGCAGTTCTTT	CAWNPGLTYNEQFF
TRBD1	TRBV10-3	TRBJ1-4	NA	TGTGCCATCAGTGGGACAGGAAAGGAGGGGGAAAAACTGTTTTTT	CAISGTGKEGEKLFF